This T cell receptor beta chain was sequenced for a study of control samples from healthy donors and cancer patients. The data were produced by immunoSEQ multiplex PCR, yet TCRdb's version contains in-frame clones alone and is incomplete. The data show approximately 94,000 clones, roughly nine tenths seen once. The CDR3 runs to 14 residues. Trimming left V 6 bases short and J 5 bases short, with 16 bases between. Germline CDR1 MGHDK, CDR2 SYGVNS. This receptor was taken from a woman in her twenties or thirties in good health. The material sequenced was blood. V and J are TRBV25-1 and TRBJ1-1; D perhaps matches TRBD1 (5 bases). The CDR3 loop is CASSQGTWGTEAFF. The DNA for the CDR3 is TGTGCCAGCAGCCAAGGGACTTGGGGAACTGAAGCTTTCTTT.